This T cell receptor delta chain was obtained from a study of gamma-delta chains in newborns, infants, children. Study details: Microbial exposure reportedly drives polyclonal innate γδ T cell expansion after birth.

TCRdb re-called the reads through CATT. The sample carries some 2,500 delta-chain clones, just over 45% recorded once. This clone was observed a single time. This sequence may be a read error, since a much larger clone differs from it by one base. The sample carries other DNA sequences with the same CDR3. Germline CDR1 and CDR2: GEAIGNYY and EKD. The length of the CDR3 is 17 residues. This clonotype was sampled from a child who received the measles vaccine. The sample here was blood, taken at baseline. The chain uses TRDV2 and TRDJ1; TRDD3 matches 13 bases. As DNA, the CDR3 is TGTGCCTGCGACAAAGAGTTACTGGGGGATACGCGGAAAGAACTCATCTTT. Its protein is CACDKELLGDTRKELIF.